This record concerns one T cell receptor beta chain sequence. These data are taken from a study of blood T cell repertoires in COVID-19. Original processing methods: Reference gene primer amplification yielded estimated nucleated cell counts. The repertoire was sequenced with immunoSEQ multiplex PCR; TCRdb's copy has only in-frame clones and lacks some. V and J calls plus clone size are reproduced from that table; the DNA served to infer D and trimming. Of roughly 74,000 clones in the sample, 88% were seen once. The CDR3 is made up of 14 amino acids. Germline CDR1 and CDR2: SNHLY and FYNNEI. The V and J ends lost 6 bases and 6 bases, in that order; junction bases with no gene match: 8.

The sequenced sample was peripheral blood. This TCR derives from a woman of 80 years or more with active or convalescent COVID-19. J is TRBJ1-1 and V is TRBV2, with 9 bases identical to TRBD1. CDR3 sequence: CASRGPGTGPEAFF. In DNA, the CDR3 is TGTGCCAGCAGGGGTCCCGGGACAGGGCCTGAAGCTTTCTTT.